The clone carrying this T cell receptor beta chain was found many times. CDR1 is LNHDA and CDR2 is SQIVND in the germline V gene (reference sequence). CDR3 length: 15 amino acids. V lost 7 bases, J lost 7 bases, and 8 bases stayed unmatched. This sample stems from a study of T cells in Graves' hyperthyroidism and ophthalmopathy. TCR beta CDR3 regions were amplified from RNA. HTBI primers drove first-round RT-PCR of the TCR CDR3. TCRdb analysed the multiplex PCR reads with MiXCR anew, one entry per CDR3 protein. The sample carries under 450,000 distinct CDR3 sequences, 15% to 20% recorded once. This TCR was sampled from a woman aged 30 to 39 with Graves' hyperthyroidism that later progressed to Graves' ophthalmopathy. V and J are TRBV19 and TRBJ2-1, with 12 bases lining up with TRBD2. Sequencing input: blood. The DNA for the CDR3 is TGTGCCAGTACCGCTAGCGGGGGGGCCCTGAATGAGCAGTTCTTC. Protein product: CASTASGGALNEQFF.